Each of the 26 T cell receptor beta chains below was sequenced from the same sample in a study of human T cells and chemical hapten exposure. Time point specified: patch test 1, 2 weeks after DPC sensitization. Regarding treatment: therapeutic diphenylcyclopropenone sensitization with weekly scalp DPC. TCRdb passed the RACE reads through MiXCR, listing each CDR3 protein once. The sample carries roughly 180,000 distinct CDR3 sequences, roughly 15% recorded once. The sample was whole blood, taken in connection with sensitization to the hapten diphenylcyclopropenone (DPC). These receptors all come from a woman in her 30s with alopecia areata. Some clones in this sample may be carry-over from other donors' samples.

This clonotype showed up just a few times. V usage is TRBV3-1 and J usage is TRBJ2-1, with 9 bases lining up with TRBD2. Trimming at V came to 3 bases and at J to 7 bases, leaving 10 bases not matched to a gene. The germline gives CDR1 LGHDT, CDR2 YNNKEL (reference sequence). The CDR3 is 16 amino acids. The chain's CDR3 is CASSQATGLALNEQFF. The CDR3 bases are TGTGCCAGCAGCCAGGCTACAGGACTAGCGTTAAATGAGCAGTTCTTC.

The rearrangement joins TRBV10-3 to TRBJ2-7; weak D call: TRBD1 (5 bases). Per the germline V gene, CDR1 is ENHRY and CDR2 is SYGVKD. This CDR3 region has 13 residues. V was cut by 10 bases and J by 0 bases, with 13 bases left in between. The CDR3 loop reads CASRQMSSYEQYF. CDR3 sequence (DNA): TGTGCCAGCCGACAGATGAGCTCCTACGAGCAGTACTTC.

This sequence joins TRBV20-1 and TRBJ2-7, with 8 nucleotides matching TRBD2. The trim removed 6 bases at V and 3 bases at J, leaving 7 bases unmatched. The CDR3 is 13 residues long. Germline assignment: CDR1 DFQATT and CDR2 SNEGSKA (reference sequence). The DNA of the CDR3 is TGCAGTGCCACGCAGACTAGCGTCTACGAGCAGTACTTC. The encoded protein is CSATQTSVYEQYF.

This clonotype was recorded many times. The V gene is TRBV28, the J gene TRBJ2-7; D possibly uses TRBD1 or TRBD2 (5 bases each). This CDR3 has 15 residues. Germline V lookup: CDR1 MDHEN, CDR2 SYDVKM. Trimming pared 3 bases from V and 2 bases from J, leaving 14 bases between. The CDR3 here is CASSFESGPPYEQYF. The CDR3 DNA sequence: TGTGCCAGCAGTTTCGAGTCGGGACCACCCTACGAGCAGTACTTC.

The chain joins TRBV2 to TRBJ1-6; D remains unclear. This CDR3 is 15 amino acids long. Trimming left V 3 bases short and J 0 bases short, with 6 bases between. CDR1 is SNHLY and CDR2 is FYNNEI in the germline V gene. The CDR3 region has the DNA TGTGCCAGCAGTGAGAGCAGCTCCTATAATTCACCCCTCCACTTT. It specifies CASSESSSYNSPLHF.

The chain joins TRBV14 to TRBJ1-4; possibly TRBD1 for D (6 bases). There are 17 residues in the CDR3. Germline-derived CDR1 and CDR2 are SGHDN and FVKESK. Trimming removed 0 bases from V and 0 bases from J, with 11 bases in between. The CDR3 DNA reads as TGTGCCAGCAGCCAAGATGACAGGCCTGCAACTAATGAAAAACTGTTTTTT. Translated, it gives CASSQDDRPATNEKLFF.

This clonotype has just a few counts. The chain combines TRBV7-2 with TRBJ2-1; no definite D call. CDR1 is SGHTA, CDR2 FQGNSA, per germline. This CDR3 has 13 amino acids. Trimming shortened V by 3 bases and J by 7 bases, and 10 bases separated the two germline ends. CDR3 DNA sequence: TGTGCCAGCAGCTTTTCCCGTCCGAATGAGCAGTTCTTC. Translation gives CASSFSRPNEQFF.

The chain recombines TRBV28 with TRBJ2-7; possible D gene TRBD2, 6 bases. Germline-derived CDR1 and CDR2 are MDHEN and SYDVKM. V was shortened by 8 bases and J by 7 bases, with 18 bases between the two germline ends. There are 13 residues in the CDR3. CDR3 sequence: CASCGGWGSEQYF. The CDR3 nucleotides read TGTGCCAGCTGTGGAGGGTGGGGCAGTGAGCAGTACTTC.

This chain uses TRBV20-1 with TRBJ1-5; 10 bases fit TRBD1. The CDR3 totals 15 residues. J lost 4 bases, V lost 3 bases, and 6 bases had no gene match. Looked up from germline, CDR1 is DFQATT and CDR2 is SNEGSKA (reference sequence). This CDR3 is CSASTGTGENQPQHF. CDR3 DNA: TGCAGTGCTAGCACCGGGACAGGGGAAAATCAGCCCCAGCATTTT.

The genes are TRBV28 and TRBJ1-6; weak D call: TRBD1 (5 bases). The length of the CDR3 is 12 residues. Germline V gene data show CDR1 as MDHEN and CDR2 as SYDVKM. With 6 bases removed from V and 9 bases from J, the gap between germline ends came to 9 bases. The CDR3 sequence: CASRAGSSPLHF. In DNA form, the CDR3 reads TGTGCCAGCAGGGCAGGGAGTTCACCCCTCCACTTT.

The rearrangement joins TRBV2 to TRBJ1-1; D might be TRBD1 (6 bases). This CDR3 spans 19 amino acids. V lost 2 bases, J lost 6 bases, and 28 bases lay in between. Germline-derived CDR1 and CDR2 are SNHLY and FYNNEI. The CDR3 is CASSETMKPVAGDRSEAFF. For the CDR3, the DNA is TGTGCCAGCAGTGAAACCATGAAGCCAGTGGCAGGGGATCGCTCTGAAGCTTTCTTT.

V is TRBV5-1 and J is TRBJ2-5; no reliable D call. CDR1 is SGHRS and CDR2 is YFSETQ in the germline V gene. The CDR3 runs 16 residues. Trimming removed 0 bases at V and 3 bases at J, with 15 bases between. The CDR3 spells CASSLATGPSKETQYF. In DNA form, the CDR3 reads TGCGCCAGCAGCTTGGCTACCGGACCCTCAAAAGAGACCCAGTACTTC.

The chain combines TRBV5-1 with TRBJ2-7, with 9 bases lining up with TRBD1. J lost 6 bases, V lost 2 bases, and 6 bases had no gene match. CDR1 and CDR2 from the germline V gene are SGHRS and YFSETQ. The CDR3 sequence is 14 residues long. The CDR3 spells CASSFGQGRSEQYF. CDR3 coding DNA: TGCGCCAGCAGCTTCGGACAGGGGAGGAGCGAGCAGTACTTC. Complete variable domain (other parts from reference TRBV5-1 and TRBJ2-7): KAGVTQTPRYLIKTRGQQVTLSCSPISGHRSVSWYQQTPGQGLQFLFEYFSETQRNKGNFPGRFSGRQFSNSRSEMNVSTLELGDSALYLCASSFGQGRSEQYFGPGTRLTVT.

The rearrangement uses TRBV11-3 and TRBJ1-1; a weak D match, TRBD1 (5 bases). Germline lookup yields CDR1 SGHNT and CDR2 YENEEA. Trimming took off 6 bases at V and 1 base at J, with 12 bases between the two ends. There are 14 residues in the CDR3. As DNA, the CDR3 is TGTGCCAGCAGTAGCGAGGGGACGAACACTGAAGCTTTCTTT. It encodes CASSSEGTNTEAFF. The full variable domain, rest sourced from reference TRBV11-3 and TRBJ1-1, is EAGVVQSPRYKIIEKKQPVAFWCNPISGHNTLYWYLQNLGQGPELLIRYENEEAVDDSQLPKDRFSAERLKGVDSTLKIQPAELGDSAVYLCASSSEGTNTEAFFGQGTRLTVV.

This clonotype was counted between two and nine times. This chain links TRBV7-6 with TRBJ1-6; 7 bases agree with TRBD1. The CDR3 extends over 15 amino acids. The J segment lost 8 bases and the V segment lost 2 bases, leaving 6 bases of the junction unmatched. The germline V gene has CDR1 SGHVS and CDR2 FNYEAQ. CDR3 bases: TGTGCCAGCAGCTTAAGCTCAACAGGGGATTCACCCCTCCACTTT. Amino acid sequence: CASSLSSTGDSPLHF.

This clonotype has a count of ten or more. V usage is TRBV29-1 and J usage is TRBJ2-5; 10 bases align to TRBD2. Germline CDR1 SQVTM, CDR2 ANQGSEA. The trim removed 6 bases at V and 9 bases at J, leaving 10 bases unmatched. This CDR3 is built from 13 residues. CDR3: CSVGLAGGVAQYF. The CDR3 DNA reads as TGCAGCGTCGGGTTAGCGGGAGGAGTCGCCCAGTACTTC.

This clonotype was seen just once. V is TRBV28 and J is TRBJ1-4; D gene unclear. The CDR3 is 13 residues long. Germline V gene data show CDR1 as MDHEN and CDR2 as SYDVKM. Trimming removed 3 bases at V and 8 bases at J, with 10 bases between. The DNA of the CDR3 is TGTGCCAGCAGTTTGGCCGGTGAGGAAAAACTGTTTTTT. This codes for CASSLAGEEKLFF. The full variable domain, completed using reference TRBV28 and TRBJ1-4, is DVKVTQSSRYLVKRTGEKVFLECVQDMDHENMFWYRQDPGLGLRLIYFSYDVKMKEKGDIPEGYSVSREKKERFSLILESASTNQTSMYLCASSLAGEEKLFFGSGTQLSVL.

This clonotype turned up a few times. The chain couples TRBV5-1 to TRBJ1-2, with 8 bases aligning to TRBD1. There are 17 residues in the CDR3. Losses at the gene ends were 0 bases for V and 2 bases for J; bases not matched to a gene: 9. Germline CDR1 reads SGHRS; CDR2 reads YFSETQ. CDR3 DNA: TGCGCCAGCAGCTTGGGCGGGTTATGGGACAGGAACTATGGCTACACCTTC. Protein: CASSLGGLWDRNYGYTF. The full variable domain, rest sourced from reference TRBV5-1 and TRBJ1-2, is KAGVTQTPRYLIKTRGQQVTLSCSPISGHRSVSWYQQTPGQGLQFLFEYFSETQRNKGNFPGRFSGRQFSNSRSEMNVSTLELGDSALYLCASSLGGLWDRNYGYTFGSGTRLTVV.

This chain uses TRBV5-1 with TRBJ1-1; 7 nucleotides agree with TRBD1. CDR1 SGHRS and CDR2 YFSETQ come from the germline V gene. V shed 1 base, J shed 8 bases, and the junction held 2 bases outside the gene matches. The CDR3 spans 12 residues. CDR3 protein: CASSLTGEEAFF. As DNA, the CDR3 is TGCGCCAGCAGCTTGACAGGGGAAGAAGCTTTCTTT.

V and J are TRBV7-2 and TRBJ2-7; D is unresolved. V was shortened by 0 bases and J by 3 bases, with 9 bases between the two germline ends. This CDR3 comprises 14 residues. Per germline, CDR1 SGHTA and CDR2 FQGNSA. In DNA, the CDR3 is TGTGCCAGCAGCTTAGCCGGCAGCCGCTACGAGCAGTACTTC. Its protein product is CASSLAGSRYEQYF.

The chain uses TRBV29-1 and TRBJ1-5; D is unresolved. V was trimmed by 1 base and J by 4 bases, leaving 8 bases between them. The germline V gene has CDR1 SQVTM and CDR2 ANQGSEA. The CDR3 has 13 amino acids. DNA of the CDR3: TGCAGCGTTGAAGTTCAGTCGAATCAGCCCCAGCATTTT. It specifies CSVEVQSNQPQHF.

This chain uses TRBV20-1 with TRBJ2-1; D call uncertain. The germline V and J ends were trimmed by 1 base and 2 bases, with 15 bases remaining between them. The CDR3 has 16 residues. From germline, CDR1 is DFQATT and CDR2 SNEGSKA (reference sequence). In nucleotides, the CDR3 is TGCAGTGCTAGAGCCCCCCGAACCTCCACCTACAATGAGCAGTTCTTC. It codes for CSARAPRTSTYNEQFF.

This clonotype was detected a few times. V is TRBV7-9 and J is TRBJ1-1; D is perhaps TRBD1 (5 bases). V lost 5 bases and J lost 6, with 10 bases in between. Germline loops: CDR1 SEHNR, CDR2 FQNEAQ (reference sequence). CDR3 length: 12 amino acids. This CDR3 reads CASSRGTSEAFF. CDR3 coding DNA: TGTGCCAGCAGCCGTGGGACCTCTGAAGCTTTCTTT.

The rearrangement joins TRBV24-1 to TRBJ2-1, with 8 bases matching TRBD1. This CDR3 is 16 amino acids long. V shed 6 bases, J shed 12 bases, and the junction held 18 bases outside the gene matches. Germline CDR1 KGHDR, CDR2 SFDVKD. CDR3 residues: CATSMTQGAGHVPQFF. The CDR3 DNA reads TGTGCCACCAGTATGACCCAGGGGGCGGGTCATGTCCCGCAGTTCTTC.

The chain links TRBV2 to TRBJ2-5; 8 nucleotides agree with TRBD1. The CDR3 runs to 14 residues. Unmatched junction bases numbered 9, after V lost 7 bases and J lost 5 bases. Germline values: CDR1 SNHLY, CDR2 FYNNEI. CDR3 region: CASTDRGTEETQYF. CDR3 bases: TGTGCCAGCACAGACAGGGGCACTGAGGAGACCCAGTACTTC.

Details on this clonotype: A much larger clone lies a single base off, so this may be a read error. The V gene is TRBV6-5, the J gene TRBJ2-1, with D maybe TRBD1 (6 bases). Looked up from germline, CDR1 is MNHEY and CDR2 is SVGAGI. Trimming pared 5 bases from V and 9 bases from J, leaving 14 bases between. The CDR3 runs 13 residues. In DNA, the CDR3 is TGTGCCAGCAGTCCCCAGGGGCGCGGTGAGCAGTTCTTC. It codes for CASSPQGRGEQFF.